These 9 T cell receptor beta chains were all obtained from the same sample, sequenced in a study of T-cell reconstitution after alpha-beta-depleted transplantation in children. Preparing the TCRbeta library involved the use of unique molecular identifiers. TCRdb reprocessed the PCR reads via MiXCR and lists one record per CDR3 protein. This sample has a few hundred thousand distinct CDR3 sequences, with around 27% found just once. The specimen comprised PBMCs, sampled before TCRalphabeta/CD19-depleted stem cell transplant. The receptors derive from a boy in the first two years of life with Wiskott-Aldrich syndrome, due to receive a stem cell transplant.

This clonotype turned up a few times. The DNA of the CDR3 is TGCGCCAGCGGTCGAGGGACTAGCGGGGTAAATGAGCAGTTCTTC. Its translation is CASGRGTSGVNEQFF. The chain employs TRBV5-1 and TRBJ2-1, with 13 bases that match TRBD2. Germline V lookup: CDR1 SGHRS, CDR2 YFSETQ. Trimming removed 7 bases from V and 7 bases from J; junction bases left unmatched: 8. The CDR3 totals 15 residues.

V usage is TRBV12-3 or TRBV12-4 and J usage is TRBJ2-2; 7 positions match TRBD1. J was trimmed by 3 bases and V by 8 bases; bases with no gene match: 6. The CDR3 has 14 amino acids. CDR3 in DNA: TGTGCCAGCGTAGGGGGCGATCACACCGGGGAGCTGTTTTTT. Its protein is CASVGGDHTGELFF.

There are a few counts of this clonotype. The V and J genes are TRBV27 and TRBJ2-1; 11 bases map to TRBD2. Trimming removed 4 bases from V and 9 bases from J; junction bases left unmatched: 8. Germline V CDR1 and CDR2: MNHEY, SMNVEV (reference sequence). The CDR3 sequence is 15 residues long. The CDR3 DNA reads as TGTGCCAGCAGTTCGCTAGCGGGAGGTCTGGTTGAGCAGTTCTTC. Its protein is CASSSLAGGLVEQFF.

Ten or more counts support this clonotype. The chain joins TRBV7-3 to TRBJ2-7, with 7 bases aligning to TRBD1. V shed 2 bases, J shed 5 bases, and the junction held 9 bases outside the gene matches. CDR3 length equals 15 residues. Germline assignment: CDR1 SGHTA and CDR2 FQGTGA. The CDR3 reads CASSLLPTGYHEQYF. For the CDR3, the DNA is TGTGCCAGCAGCTTACTCCCGACAGGGTACCACGAGCAGTACTTC.

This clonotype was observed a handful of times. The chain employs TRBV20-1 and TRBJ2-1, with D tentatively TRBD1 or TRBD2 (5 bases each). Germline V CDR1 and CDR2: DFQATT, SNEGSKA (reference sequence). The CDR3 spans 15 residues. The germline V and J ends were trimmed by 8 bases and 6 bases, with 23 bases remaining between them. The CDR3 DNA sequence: TGCAGTTCGAGAACCGGGACCCACGGCAGCAATGAGCAGTTCTTC. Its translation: CSSRTGTHGSNEQFF.

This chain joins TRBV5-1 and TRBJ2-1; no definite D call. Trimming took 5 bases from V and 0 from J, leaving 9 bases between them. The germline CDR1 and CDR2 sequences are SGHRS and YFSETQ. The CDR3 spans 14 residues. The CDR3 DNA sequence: TGCGCCAGCAGACAACCAAGCTCCTACAATGAGCAGTTCTTC. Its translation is CASRQPSSYNEQFF.

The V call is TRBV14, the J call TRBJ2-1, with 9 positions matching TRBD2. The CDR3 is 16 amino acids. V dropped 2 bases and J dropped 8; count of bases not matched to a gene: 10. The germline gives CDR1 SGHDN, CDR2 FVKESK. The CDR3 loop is CASSQKRASGIDEQFF. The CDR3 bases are TGTGCCAGCAGCCAAAAGCGGGCTAGCGGGATTGATGAGCAGTTCTTC. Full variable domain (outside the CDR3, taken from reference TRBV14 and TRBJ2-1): EAGVTQFPSHSVIEKGQTVTLRCDPISGHDNLYWYRRVMGKEIKFLLHFVKESKQDESGMPNNRFLAERTGGTYSTLKVQPAELEDSGVYFCASSQKRASGIDEQFFGPGTRLTVL.

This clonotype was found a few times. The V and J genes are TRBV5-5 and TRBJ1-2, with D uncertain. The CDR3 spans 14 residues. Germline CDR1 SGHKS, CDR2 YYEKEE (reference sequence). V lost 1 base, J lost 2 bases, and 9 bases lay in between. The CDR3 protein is CASSLYRSNYGYTF. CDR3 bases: TGTGCCAGCAGCTTGTATCGCTCCAACTATGGCTACACCTTC.

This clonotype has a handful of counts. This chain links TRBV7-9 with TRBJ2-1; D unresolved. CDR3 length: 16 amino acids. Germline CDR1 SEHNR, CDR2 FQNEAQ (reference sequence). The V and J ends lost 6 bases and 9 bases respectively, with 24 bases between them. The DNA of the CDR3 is TGTGCCAGCAGTTTTCCAGAGGCACGGCCCTCATCTGAGCAGTTCTTC. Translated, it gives CASSFPEARPSSEQFF.